This is a list of T cell receptor beta chains from one sample in a study of early T cells in non-severe SARS-CoV-2 infection. TCRdb passed the 5' RACE reads through MiXCR, listing each CDR3 protein once. The table includes more than 60,000 distinct CDR3 sequences, roughly 12% detected once. The material sequenced was whole blood, taken at baseline. The origin of the receptors is an adult who was a healthcare worker with PCR-confirmed SARS-CoV-2 infection or an uninfected control (not recorded which). CDR3s include the opening cysteine and the closing phenylalanine or tryptophan. The D gene is left open where the match is weak. Not every row has a clone size; where given, it reads once, few, many or a size class.

size,V,D,J,DNA,CDR3
few,TRBV9,NA,TRBJ2-1,TGTGCCAGCAGCGTATGGCGAGGGGGTGTTGGTGAGCAGTTCTTC,CASSVWRGGVGEQFF
NA,TRBV6-5,NA,TRBJ1-1,TGTGCCAGCCGGGTTCAACAAAACACTGAAGCTTTCTTT,CASRVQQNTEAFF
many,TRBV3-1,TRBD2,TRBJ2-1,TGTGCCAGCAGTTCTTGGCGGGGGGCCAATGAGCAGTTCTTC,CASSSWRGANEQFF
NA,TRBV7-2,NA,TRBJ2-1,TGTGCCAGCAGCCGACAAGCATCCTACAATGAGCAGTTCTTC,CASSRQASYNEQFF
NA,TRBV20-1,NA,TRBJ2-2,TGCAGTGCTAGAGAATCACGGAGGGGGCCTAACACCGGGGAGCTGTTTTTT,CSARESRRGPNTGELFF
NA,TRBV7-6,NA,TRBJ2-5,TGTGCCAGCAGCCACCACCAAGAGACCCAGTACTTC,CASSHHQETQYF
many,TRBV20-1,NA,TRBJ1-1,TGCAGTGCTAGAGGCGACACGAACACTGAAGCTTTCTTT,CSARGDTNTEAFF
NA,TRBV6-2/TRBV6-3,NA,TRBJ1-1,TGTGCCACCGCGGACAGAATAAACACTGAAGCTTTCTTT,CATADRINTEAFF
many,TRBV11-2,TRBD2,TRBJ2-3,TGTGCCAGCAGCTTAATGATTGGACTAGCGGGGGAAGGTACGCAGTATTTT,CASSLMIGLAGEGTQYF
few,TRBV7-2,NA,TRBJ1-6,TGTGCCAGCAGCTTGATCGACAGAGCACCCCTCCACTTT,CASSLIDRAPLHF
few,TRBV25-1,NA,TRBJ1-1,TGTGCCAGCAGGGACGGGCGAGAGGCTTTCTTT,CASRDGREAFF
few,TRBV2,TRBD2,TRBJ2-2,TGTGCCAGCGGGAGACTAGCGGAAACCGGGGAGCTGTTTTTT,CASGRLAETGELFF
few,TRBV28,NA,TRBJ2-2,TGTGCCAGCAGATCCGTTCCCGGGGAGCTGTTTTTT,CASRSVPGELFF
NA,TRBV6-4,NA,TRBJ1-1,TGTGCCAGCAGTGACTCTTGGGGGTTTGCTGAAGCTTTCTTT,CASSDSWGFAEAFF
NA,TRBV28,NA,TRBJ2-2,TGTGCTAGCAGCAAGACAACCGGGGAGCTGTTTTTT,CASSKTTGELFF
many,TRBV7-2,NA,TRBJ2-6,TGTGCCAGCAGCTCCCTCGGACAGAGCTCTGGGGCCAACGTCCTGACTTTC,CASSSLGQSSGANVLTF
once,TRBV20-1,NA,TRBJ2-1,TGCAGTGCTAGAGATTACCCCTACAATGAGCAGTTCTTC,CSARDYPYNEQFF
NA,TRBV20-1,NA,TRBJ1-2,TGCAGTGCTCCCAGGGATAGCGGCTACACCTTC,CSAPRDSGYTF
NA,TRBV18,NA,TRBJ1-5,TGTGCCAGCTCACCAGAGAATCAGCCCCAGCATTTT,CASSPENQPQHF
many,TRBV3-1,NA,TRBJ1-5,TGTGCCAGCAGCCAAAGTCCGGCAGCGAGTCAGCCCCAGCATTTT,CASSQSPAASQPQHF
many,TRBV4-3,NA,TRBJ1-1,TGCGCCAGCAGCCAAGCGGTCTGGGACACTGAAGCTTTCTTT,CASSQAVWDTEAFF
NA,TRBV6-6,NA,TRBJ1-2,TGTGCCAGCAGTTACACGGACAGAGGGAGGACCTTC,CASSYTDRGRTF
many,TRBV29-1,NA,TRBJ1-1,TGCAGCGCCACGCGCTGGGAGAACACTGAAGCTTTCTTT,CSATRWENTEAFF
few,TRBV27,NA,TRBJ1-2,TGTGCCAGCTACGGGTACGGGGGATCCCCTAACTATGGCTACACCTTC,CASYGYGGSPNYGYTF
NA,TRBV5-5,TRBD1,TRBJ1-1,TGTGCCAGCAGGAGATCCATTGCCGGGACAGCCGGACAAAAAGAAGCTTTCTTT,CASRRSIAGTAGQKEAFF
NA,TRBV29-1,TRBD1,TRBJ1-4,TGCAGCGTTGTGGTACAGGGGAGGAGAAAACTGTTTTTT,CSVVVQGRRKLFF
few,TRBV11-2,NA,TRBJ2-3,TGTGCCAGCAGCTTTCAGGGTAAAAGCACAGATACGCAGTATTTT,CASSFQGKSTDTQYF
NA,TRBV6-4,NA,TRBJ2-3,TGTGCCAGCAGTCCTCAGGGGGGGACAGATACGCAGTATTTT,CASSPQGGTDTQYF
NA,TRBV9,NA,TRBJ1-1,TGTGCCAGCAGCGTAGCCCCTACAGTGAAGCTTTTCTTT,CASSVAPTVKLFF
many,TRBV6-6,TRBD1,TRBJ1-1,TGTGCCAGCAGTAACAGGGGGCGTGCTGAAGCTTTCTTT,CASSNRGRAEAFF
NA,TRBV18,NA,TRBJ2-2,TGTGCCACCCCATCGTCGGGATCGAACACCGGGGAGCTGTTTTTT,CATPSSGSNTGELFF
few,TRBV7-9,TRBD1,TRBJ1-1,TGTGCCAGTAACCCGGACAGGGTAAACACTGAAGCTTTCTTT,CASNPDRVNTEAFF
few,TRBV5-1,NA,TRBJ2-5,TGCGCCAGCAGCTTCGAAGAGACCCAGTACTTC,CASSFEETQYF
NA,TRBV28,NA,TRBJ2-1,TGTGCCAGCAGTTTATTGGGGGTTGGGGAGCAGTTCTTC,CASSLLGVGEQFF
many,TRBV4-1,NA,TRBJ1-3,TGCGCCAGCAGCCAAGGGGACACCTCTGGAAACACCATATATTTT,CASSQGDTSGNTIYF
many,TRBV5-1,NA,TRBJ2-5,TGCGCCAGCAGCTTGACGGGGGCCCGAGAACAGACCCAGTACTTC,CASSLTGAREQTQYF
few,TRBV12-3/TRBV12-4,NA,TRBJ2-7,TGTGCCAGCAGTTTAAGGTGGTCCCAGCGCCCTAGCTCCTACGAGCAGTACTTC,CASSLRWSQRPSSYEQYF
few,TRBV6-5,NA,TRBJ1-6,TGTGCCAGCAGTTACGGGAGGGGGGACTCACCCCTCCACTTT,CASSYGRGDSPLHF
few,TRBV6-5,NA,TRBJ1-1,TGTGCCAGCAGTTACGGGGGAGCAGGGAGTGTGTACACTGAAGCTTTCTTT,CASSYGGAGSVYTEAFF
NA,TRBV29-1,NA,TRBJ2-3,TGCAGCTCCCGGGACCAGCCCCACACAGATACGCAGTATTTT,CSSRDQPHTDTQYF
few,TRBV9,TRBD1,TRBJ1-6,TGTGCCAGCAGTGGGACAGGGGTCGGGTCGAATTCACCCCTCCACTTT,CASSGTGVGSNSPLHF
NA,TRBV28,NA,TRBJ1-5,TGTGCCAGCAGTTTATCCAGGCCAAGCAATCAGCCCCAGCATTTT,CASSLSRPSNQPQHF
NA,TRBV5-1,NA,TRBJ1-1,TGCGCCAGCAGCTCACAGGGAGGTAACACTGAAGCTTTCTTT,CASSSQGGNTEAFF
NA,TRBV11-2,NA,TRBJ1-6,TGTGCCAGCAGCATTAATTCAGCGAGCTCCTATAATTCACCCCTCCACTTT,CASSINSASSYNSPLHF